A single sample gave rise to the 5 T cell receptor beta chains below, sequenced in a study of identical twins. TCRdb re-analysed the 5' RACE reads in MiXCR, keeping a single row per CDR3 protein. The sample holds roughly 260,000 distinct CDR3 sequences, more than 12% seen once. Sequencing was carried out using memory (CD45RO+) T cells sorted from blood. The receptors derive from a woman under 30 in good health.

V is TRBV7-2 and J is TRBJ1-6; TRBD1 matches 7 bases. Germline trimming cut 5 bases from V and 10 bases from J; bases unmatched to any gene: 8. Germline CDR1 and CDR2: SGHTA and FQGNSA. The CDR3 contains 14 residues. The CDR3 loop is CASSVTGDGSPLHF. The CDR3 nucleotides read TGTGCCAGCAGCGTAACAGGGGACGGGTCACCCCTCCACTTT. The full variable domain, completed using reference TRBV7-2 and TRBJ1-6, is GAGVSQSPSNKVTEKGKDVELRCDPISGHTALYWYRQSLGQGLEFLIYFQGNSAPDKSGLPSDRFSAERTGGSVSTLTIQRTQQEDSAVYLCASSVTGDGSPLHFGNGTRLTVT.

This clonotype was seen only a few times. The V gene is TRBV5-1, the J gene TRBJ2-3, with 9 bases fitting TRBD2. The germline V gene encodes CDR1 SGHRS and CDR2 YFSETQ. The J segment lost 2 bases and the V segment lost 2 bases, leaving 6 bases of the junction unmatched. This CDR3 is 16 amino acids long. This CDR3 is CASSLGTSRITDTQYF. Written as DNA, the CDR3 is TGCGCCAGCAGCTTAGGGACTAGCAGGATCACAGATACGCAGTATTTT.

This clonotype has just one count. The rearrangement joins TRBV3-1 to TRBJ2-5, with a possible D match to TRBD2 (6 bases). Deletions cut 1 base from V and 2 bases from J, with 14 bases between. Germline loops: CDR1 LGHDT, CDR2 YNNKEL (reference sequence). The CDR3 is 16 residues long. The CDR3 loop reads CASSQVATGGQETQYF. The CDR3 nucleotides read TGTGCCAGCAGCCAAGTCGCCACAGGAGGGCAAGAGACCCAGTACTTC.

The V gene is TRBV6-1, the J gene TRBJ2-6; D call uncertain. This CDR3 is built from 17 residues. Trimming pared 6 bases from V and 0 bases from J, leaving 15 bases between. In germline, CDR1 is MNHNS, CDR2 SASEGT. CDR3 DNA sequence: TGTGCCAGCAGCCGGACCGGAGTCCTCTCTGGGGCCAACGTCCTGACTTTC. It codes for CASSRTGVLSGANVLTF.

The chain recombines TRBV7-9 with TRBJ1-4, with a weak D call TRBD1 (5 bases). CDR1 SEHNR and CDR2 FQNEAQ come from the germline V gene (reference sequence). There are 14 residues in the CDR3. V was cut by 4 bases and J by 10 bases, with 16 bases left in between. CDR3 amino acids: CASSYRGREGKLFF. CDR3 in DNA: TGTGCCAGCAGCTATAGAGGCAGGGAAGGAAAACTGTTTTTT.